The source of this TCR beta chain is a study of spatial heterogeneity in lung cancer. Study outcomes and limitations: The study found that expanded intratumoral alpha and beta TCR counts tracked tumor mutation counts.

Time point denoted: sample taken at primary tumor resection. In each case, whole RNA from tumor, nontumor lung or frozen PBMC was sequenced unsorted. This CDR3 region has 15 residues. Per the germline V gene, CDR1 is LGHDT and CDR2 is YNNKEL (reference sequence). The V and J ends lost 1 base and 2 bases, in that order; junction bases with no gene match: 4. Each CDR3 protein is one row after TCRdb ran MiXCR on the 5' RACE reads. Among more than 15,000 distinct CDR3 sequences listed, approximately 6.3% were seen once. Of note for this clonotype: Its target is not known.

The receptor was derived from a male donor with early-stage non-small cell lung cancer. Source: lung tumor tissue, taken at surgery. The chain joins TRBV3-1 to TRBJ1-2, with 7 nucleotides matching TRBD1. The CDR3 loop reads CASSQGQGANYGYTF. CDR3 nucleotides: TGTGCCAGCAGCCAAGGACAGGGAGCCAACTATGGCTACACCTTC.